This T cell receptor beta chain was recovered during a study of OX40 agonist ivuxolimab in advanced cancers. This clone was observed once. Sequenced by immunoSEQ multiplex PCR; TCRdb stores in-frame clones only, minus some. Of about 73,000 clones listed, roughly 90% are singletons. The V and J ends lost 6 bases and 0 bases respectively, with 21 bases between them. The CDR3 is 17 amino acids. The chain is built from TRBV6-7 and TRBJ2-7; TRBD2 might be the D (5 bases). TRBV6-7 is noted as an ORF with a role that remains uncertain. The clonotype comes from an adult with an advanced solid tumor such as melanoma, head and neck, liver or kidney cancer. The input for sequencing was CD4+ or CD8+ T cells sorted from blood, taken in a trial of the OX40 agonist ivuxolimab. CDR3 bases: TGTGCCAGCAGACAATTCCGGAGAGGGCTCAGCTCCTACGAGCAGTACTTC. It specifies CASRQFRRGLSSYEQYF.